This TCR beta chain was retrieved from a study of T cell repertoires in cytomegalovirus infection. Study context: The authors used CMV epitopes that were HLA-C-restricted (recently identified) and HLA-B-restricted (well studied). Indicated by public TCR beta signatures were CMV infection and matching HLA type.

Notes on this clonotype: What it recognizes is unknown.

CDR3 size: 14 residues. Germline V gene data show CDR1 as SGDLS and CDR2 as YYNGEE. Trimming took 5 bases from V and 3 from J; bases not matched to a gene: 7. TCRdb re-called the reads through MiXCR, storing one row per CDR3 protein. The profile shows about 500,000 distinct CDR3 sequences, 30% to 40% of them singletons. The specimen comprised cultured PBMCs, sampled from culture after CMV antigen stimulation. The chain employs TRBV9 and TRBJ1-2; 7 bases fit TRBD1. The clonotype was recovered from a human donor in good health (CMV status not recorded). Some clones in this sample may be carry-over from other donors' samples. The CDR3 here is CASSSQGSDYGYTF. The CDR3 DNA is TGTGCCAGCAGTTCACAGGGGTCTGACTATGGCTACACCTTC. Complete variable domain (other parts from reference TRBV9 and TRBJ1-2): DSGVTQTPKHLITATGQRVTLRCSPRSGDLSVYWYQQSLDQGLQFLIQYYNGEERAKGNILERFSAQQFPDLHSELNLSSLELGDSALYFCASSSQGSDYGYTFGSGTRLTVV.